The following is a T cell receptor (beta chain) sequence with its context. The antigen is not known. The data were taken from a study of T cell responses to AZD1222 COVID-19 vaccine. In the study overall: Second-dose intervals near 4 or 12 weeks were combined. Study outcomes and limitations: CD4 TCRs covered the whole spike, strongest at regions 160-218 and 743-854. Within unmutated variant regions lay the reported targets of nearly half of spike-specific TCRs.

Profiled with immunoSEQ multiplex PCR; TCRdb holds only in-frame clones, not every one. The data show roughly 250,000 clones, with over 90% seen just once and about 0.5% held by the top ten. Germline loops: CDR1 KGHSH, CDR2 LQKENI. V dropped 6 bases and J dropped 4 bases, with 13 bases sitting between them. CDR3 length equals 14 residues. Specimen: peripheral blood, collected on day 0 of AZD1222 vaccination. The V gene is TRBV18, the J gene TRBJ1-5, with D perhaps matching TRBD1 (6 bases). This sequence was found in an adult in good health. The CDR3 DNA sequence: TGTGCCAGCTCCGCCGGGGGGGCGAATCAGCCCCAGCATTTT. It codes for CASSAGGANQPQHF.